The 14 T cell receptor beta chains below all came from one sample that was sequenced in a study of ipilimumab plus nivolumab after autologous stem cell transplantation. Measured with immunoSEQ multiplex PCR; TCRdb has only the in-frame clones, and not every one. The table has several thousand clones, 80% to 90% seen once. The specimen comprised PBMCs, sampled in a trial of ipilimumab plus nivolumab as post-transplant consolidation. These receptor sequences come from a female donor with multiple myeloma.

The count of this clone is one. This chain links TRBV27 with TRBJ1-1; D unresolved. V shed 5 bases and J shed 0 bases, with 13 bases lying between them. This CDR3 has 15 residues. Germline V CDR1 and CDR2: MNHEY, SMNVEV (reference sequence). The DNA for the CDR3 is TGTGCCAGCAGTGCGTCGTGGAGCATGAACACTGAAGCTTTCTTT. This translates into CASSASWSMNTEAFF.

The count of this clone is one. The chain links TRBV7-2 to TRBJ2-3, with D possibly TRBD2 on 6 matching bases. The CDR3 runs 15 residues. V lost 5 bases and J 2 bases, leaving 14 bases between the germline ends. Germline V CDR1 and CDR2: SGHTA, FQGNSA. The CDR3 DNA follows: TGTGCCAGCAGCCTCCCGCGGGGAGACACAGATACGCAGTATTTT. This codes for CASSLPRGDTDTQYF.

This chain links TRBV6-5 with TRBJ2-4; D might be TRBD2 (5 bases). This CDR3 has 15 amino acids. V lost 0 bases to trimming and J lost 9 bases, with 15 bases between them. CDR1 is MNHEY and CDR2 is SVGAGI in the germline V gene. In nucleotides, the CDR3 is TGTGCCAGCAGTTACTCGGGCAGCCCGGGGAGCATTCAGTACTTC. It codes for CASSYSGSPGSIQYF.

The rearrangement joins TRBV7-2 to TRBJ2-5; 7 bases are a match to TRBD2. V gave up 0 bases and J gave up 3 bases; unmatched junction bases: 1. The CDR3 extends over 14 amino acids. Germline lookup yields CDR1 SGHTA and CDR2 FQGNSA. The CDR3 nucleotides are TGTGCCAGCAGCTTAGCGAGCGGGAAAGAGACCCAGTACTTC. It is translated as CASSLASGKETQYF.

The V and J genes are TRBV18 and TRBJ2-2; D possibly corresponds to TRBD2 (5 bases). The length of the CDR3 is 16 residues. V lost 2 bases, J lost 0 bases, and 10 bases lay in between. Germline CDR1 is KGHSH and CDR2 is LQKENI. The DNA of the CDR3 is TGTGCCAGCTCACCAGGCGGGCTATCGAACACCGGGGAGCTGTTTTTT. Encoded protein: CASSPGGLSNTGELFF. Based on the CDR3 plus reference TRBV18 and TRBJ2-2, the full variable domain is NAGVMQNPRHLVRRRGQEARLRCSPMKGHSHVYWYRQLPEEGLKFMVYLQKENIIDESGMPKERFSAEFPKEGPSILRIQQVVRGDSAAYFCASSPGGLSNTGELFFGEGSRLTVL.

The gene calls are TRBV6-1 and TRBJ1-6; a weak D match, TRBD1 (5 bases). This CDR3 has 15 amino acids. CDR1 MNHNS and CDR2 SASEGT come from the germline V gene. The V and J ends lost 0 bases and 5 bases respectively, with 8 bases between them. As DNA, the CDR3 is TGTGCCAGCAGTGAAGCGGTAGGGGATAATTCACCCCTCCACTTT. This sequence encodes CASSEAVGDNSPLHF.

This chain connects TRBV7-3 to TRBJ2-2, with TRBD2 identical over 11 bases. From germline, CDR1 is SGHTA and CDR2 FQGTGA. Trimming at V came to 5 bases and at J to 7 bases, leaving 6 bases not matched to a gene. This CDR3 comprises 15 residues. CDR3 sequence reads: CASSPLAGDLGELFF. In DNA form, the CDR3 reads TGTGCCAGCAGCCCACTAGCGGGAGACCTCGGGGAGCTGTTTTTT.

The genes are TRBV7-9 and TRBJ2-1; possibly TRBD2 for D (6 bases). Trimming left V 0 bases short and J 2 bases short, with 11 bases between. Germline CDR1 reads SEHNR; CDR2 reads FQNEAQ (reference sequence). This CDR3 is built from 16 residues. The chain's CDR3 is CASSLARDSPYNEQFF. As DNA, the CDR3 is TGTGCCAGCAGCTTAGCACGGGACTCACCCTACAATGAGCAGTTCTTC. Full variable domain (missing parts from reference TRBV7-9 and TRBJ2-1): DTGVSQNPRHKITKRGQNVTFRCDPISEHNRLYWYRQTLGQGPEFLTYFQNEAQLEKSRLLSDRFSAERPKGSFSTLEIQRTEQGDSAMYLCASSLARDSPYNEQFFGPGTRLTVL.

CDR3 DNA: TGTGCCAGCTCACCCGGCGACAGCGGGGGAGCTAATGAAAAACTGTTTTTT. It translates to CASSPGDSGGANEKLFF. The chain is built from TRBV18 and TRBJ1-4, with D possibly being TRBD1 (5 bases). The CDR3 covers 17 residues. The V gene lost 3 bases and the J gene lost 3 bases, with 17 bases spanning the gap. Germline V gene lookup returns CDR1 KGHSH and CDR2 LQKENI.

The chain uses TRBV10-3 and TRBJ2-7, with D perhaps TRBD1 or TRBD2 (5 bases each). CDR1 and CDR2 from the germline V gene are ENHRY and SYGVKD. V lost 5 bases to trimming and J lost 2 bases, with 16 bases between them. There are 15 residues in the CDR3. In nucleotides, the CDR3 is TGTGCCATCAGTCGACCTCCCGGGACGGCCTACGAGCAGTACTTC. The encoded protein is CAISRPPGTAYEQYF.

This clone has only one observation. The rearrangement uses TRBV18 and TRBJ2-7; tentative D call: TRBD1 (6 bases). V dropped 2 bases and J dropped 3 bases, with 8 bases sitting between them. The CDR3 consists of 13 residues. Germline V gene lookup returns CDR1 KGHSH and CDR2 LQKENI. The CDR3 DNA is TGTGCCAGCTCACCAACACAGGGCTACGAGCAGTACTTC. This sequence encodes CASSPTQGYEQYF.

The chain is built from TRBV27 and TRBJ2-5, with 7 bases lining up with TRBD2. Germline V gene lookup returns CDR1 MNHEY and CDR2 SMNVEV (reference sequence). The CDR3 contains 15 residues. V trimming: 5 bases; J trimming: 0 bases; junction bases outside the gene matches: 6. CDR3 amino acids: CASSRTRLYQETQYF. The DNA of the CDR3 is TGTGCCAGCAGTCGGACTAGATTGTACCAAGAGACCCAGTACTTC.

The chain employs TRBV4-1 and TRBJ1-4; D not resolved. From germline, CDR1 is MGHRA and CDR2 YSYEKL. The CDR3 has 12 amino acids. The V and J ends lost 4 bases and 8 bases respectively, with 8 bases between them. The CDR3 loop reads CASSPPGEKLFF. In DNA form, the CDR3 reads TGCGCCAGCAGCCCGCCCGGAGAAAAACTGTTTTTT.

This sequence joins TRBV18 and TRBJ1-3; D may be TRBD1 (6 bases). Germline CDR1 KGHSH, CDR2 LQKENI. Trimming stripped 3 bases from V and 4 bases from J, with 16 bases between. The CDR3 consists of 16 residues. CDR3 protein: CASSPTMTGDGNTIYF. The DNA for the CDR3 is TGTGCCAGCTCACCGACTATGACAGGAGACGGAAACACCATATATTTT. The full variable domain, rest sourced from reference TRBV18 and TRBJ1-3, is NAGVMQNPRHLVRRRGQEARLRCSPMKGHSHVYWYRQLPEEGLKFMVYLQKENIIDESGMPKERFSAEFPKEGPSILRIQQVVRGDSAAYFCASSPTMTGDGNTIYFGEGSWLTVV.